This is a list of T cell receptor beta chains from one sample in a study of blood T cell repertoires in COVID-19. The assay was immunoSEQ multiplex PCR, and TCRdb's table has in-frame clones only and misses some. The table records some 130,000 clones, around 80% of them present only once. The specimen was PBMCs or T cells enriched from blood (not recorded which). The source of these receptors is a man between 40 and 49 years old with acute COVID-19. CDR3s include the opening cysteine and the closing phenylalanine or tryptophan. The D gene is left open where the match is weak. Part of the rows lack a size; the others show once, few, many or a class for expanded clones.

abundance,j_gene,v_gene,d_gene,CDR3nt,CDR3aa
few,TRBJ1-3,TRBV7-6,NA,TGTGCCAGCAGCTTAGGCAGTTCCATCTCTGGAAACACCATATATTTT,CASSLGSSISGNTIYF
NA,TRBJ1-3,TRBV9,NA,TGTGCCAGCAGCGTAGAAACGGGGAACACCATATATTTT,CASSVETGNTIYF
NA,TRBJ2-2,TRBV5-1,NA,TGCGCCAGCAGCTTGCGAGGCGCGGACACCGGGGAGCTGTTTTTT,CASSLRGADTGELFF
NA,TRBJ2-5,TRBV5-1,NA,TGCGCCAGCTCAAATATAGCGGAGGCCCAAGAGACCCAGTACTTC,CASSNIAEAQETQYF
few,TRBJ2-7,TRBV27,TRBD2,TGTGCCAGCAGTTCTCGACTAGCCGGGGGCGAGCAGTACTTC,CASSSRLAGGEQYF
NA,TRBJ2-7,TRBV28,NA,TGTGCCAGCAGTTTAACCAGGGCCGAGCAGTACTTC,CASSLTRAEQYF
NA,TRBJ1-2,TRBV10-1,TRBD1,TGCGCCAGCAGTGAGTCGGCAGGGGGCTATGGCTACACCTTC,CASSESAGGYGYTF
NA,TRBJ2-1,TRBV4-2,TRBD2,TGTGCCAGCAGCCAAGAAGCGGGAGGGGGCGGATACAATGAGCAGTTCTTC,CASSQEAGGGGYNEQFF
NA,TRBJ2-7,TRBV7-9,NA,TGTGCCAGCAGCTTAGGGGCGGGGACCCCCTACGAGCAGTACTTC,CASSLGAGTPYEQYF
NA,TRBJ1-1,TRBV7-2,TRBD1,TGTGCCAGCAGCTCTCAAGGGGGCCCCACTGAAGCTTTCTTT,CASSSQGGPTEAFF
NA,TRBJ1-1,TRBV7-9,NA,TGTGCCAGCAGCTTAATTAGGCCAGGGGAGTCGGTAGCTTTCTTT,CASSLIRPGESVAFF
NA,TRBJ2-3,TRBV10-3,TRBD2,TGTGCCATCAGTGAGTCGGGGAGGACTAGCGGGAGGTGGGATACGCAGTATTTT,CAISESGRTSGRWDTQYF
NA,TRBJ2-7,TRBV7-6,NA,TGTGCCAGCAGCTTATTCGAAGGGGACGAGCAGTACTTC,CASSLFEGDEQYF
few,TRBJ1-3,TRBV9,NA,TGTGCCAGCAGCCCACAAGGGGGGGTAGGAGGAAACACCATATATTTT,CASSPQGGVGGNTIYF
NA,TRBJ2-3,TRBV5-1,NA,TGCGCCAGCGCAACAGGGAGAAGTCCTCTTAGCACAGATACGCAGTATTTT,CASATGRSPLSTDTQYF
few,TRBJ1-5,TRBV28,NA,TGTGCCAGCAGTTTACCGGACAGTAATCAGCCCCAGCATTTT,CASSLPDSNQPQHF
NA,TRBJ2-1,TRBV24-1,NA,TGTGCCACCAAAAGCGGATACAATGAGCAGTTCTTC,CATKSGYNEQFF
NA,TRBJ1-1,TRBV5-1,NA,TGCGCCAGCAGCTTGGATATGGCCATGAACACTGAAGCTTTCTTT,CASSLDMAMNTEAFF
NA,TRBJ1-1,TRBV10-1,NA,TGCGCCAGCAGCGGAGGTGGGAACACTGAAGCTTTCTTT,CASSGGGNTEAFF
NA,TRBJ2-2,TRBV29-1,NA,TGCAGCGCGGACATCACCGGGGAGCTGTTTTTT,CSADITGELFF
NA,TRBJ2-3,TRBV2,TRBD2,TGTGCCAGCAGCGGACTAGCGGGAGGAGGCGATACGCAGTATTTT,CASSGLAGGGDTQYF
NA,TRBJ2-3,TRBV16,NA,TGTGCCAGCAGCCAATCTAGGACGGCGGGGGATACGCAGTATTTT,CASSQSRTAGDTQYF
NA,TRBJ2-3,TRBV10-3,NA,TGTGCCATCAGGAGGATGGAGGCAGATACGCAGTATTTT,CAIRRMEADTQYF
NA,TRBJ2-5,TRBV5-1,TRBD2,TGCGCCAGCAGCCTACTAGCGGGAGAAGAGACCCAGTACTTC,CASSLLAGEETQYF
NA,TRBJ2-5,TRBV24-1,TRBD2,TGTGCCACCAGTTACCCGGGACTAGCGGGAGGTCAAGAGACCCAGTACTTC,CATSYPGLAGGQETQYF
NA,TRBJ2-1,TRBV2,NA,TGTGCCAGCAGTGTTAAGGAGAATGAGCAGTTCTTC,CASSVKENEQFF
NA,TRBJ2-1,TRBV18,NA,TGTGCCAGCTCACCTTCAGAGGGAGATCACAATGAGCAGTTCTTC,CASSPSEGDHNEQFF
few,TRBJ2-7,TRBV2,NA,TGTGCCAGCAGTGAAGGGCCTTTGGAGAAGCACGAGCAGTACTTC,CASSEGPLEKHEQYF
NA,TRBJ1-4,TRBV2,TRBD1,TGTGCCAGCAGTGACCCCAGGGGGAATGAAAAACTGTTTTTT,CASSDPRGNEKLFF
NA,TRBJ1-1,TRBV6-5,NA,TGTGCCAGCAGTTATGGCAGGCCGCCGTTGAACACTGAAGCTTTCTTT,CASSYGRPPLNTEAFF
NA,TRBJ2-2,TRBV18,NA,TGTGCCAGCTCACCACCGGGCTCCTACGTTGGCACCGGGGAGCTGTTTTTT,CASSPPGSYVGTGELFF
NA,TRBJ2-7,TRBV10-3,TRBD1,TGTGCCATCAGTGCGGGGGACAGGGGATCCTACGAGCAGTACTTC,CAISAGDRGSYEQYF
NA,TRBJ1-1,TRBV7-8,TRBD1,TGTGCCAGCAGCTACCGGACAGGAGGGGCTGAAGCTTTCTTT,CASSYRTGGAEAFF
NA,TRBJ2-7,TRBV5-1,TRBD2,TGCGCCAGCAGCTTGGCCTCTGGGACTAGCGGGAGGGCCCCTACACGGGAGCAGTACTTC,CASSLASGTSGRAPTREQYF
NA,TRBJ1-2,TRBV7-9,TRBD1,TGTGCCAGCAGCTTAGGCACAGGGGGAGGCTACACCTTC,CASSLGTGGGYTF
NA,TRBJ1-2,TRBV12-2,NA,TGTGCAAGTCGGTCCCTGTCCTTC,CASRSLSF
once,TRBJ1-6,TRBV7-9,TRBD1,TGTGCCAGCAGTCCGGGAGGCGGGACAGGGTTGTCACCCCTCCACTTT,CASSPGGGTGLSPLHF
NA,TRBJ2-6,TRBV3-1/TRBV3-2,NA,TGTGCCAGCAGCCTACAGCCTTCCTCTGGGGCCAACGTCCTGACTTTC,CASSLQPSSGANVLTF
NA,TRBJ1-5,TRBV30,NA,TGTGCCTGGAGTGTAAACAGGGACCAGCCCCAGCATTTT,CAWSVNRDQPQHF
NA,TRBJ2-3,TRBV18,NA,TGTGCCAGCTCACCACCTGCTAGGGGCATTGGCACAGATACGCAGTATTTT,CASSPPARGIGTDTQYF
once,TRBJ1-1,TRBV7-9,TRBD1,TGTGCCAGCAGCATCGGACAGGCGCCCCCGAACACTGAAGCTTTCTTT,CASSIGQAPPNTEAFF
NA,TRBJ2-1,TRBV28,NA,TGTGCCAGCTTGCACAGTCAATACAATGAGCAGTTCTTC,CASLHSQYNEQFF
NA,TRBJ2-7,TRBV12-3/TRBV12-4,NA,TGTGCCAGCAGTTTGGGCAGCCCGTTC,CASSLGSPF
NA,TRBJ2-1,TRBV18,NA,TGTGCCAGCTCGGGGGACGGGGGTGTAGATGAGCAGTTCTTC,CASSGDGGVDEQFF
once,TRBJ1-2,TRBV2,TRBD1,TGTGCCAGCATTCCGACAGGGAACTATGGCTACACCTTC,CASIPTGNYGYTF
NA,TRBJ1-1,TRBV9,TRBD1,TGTGCCAGCAGCCCCCGGACAGGCCCAATGAACACTGAAGCTTTCTTT,CASSPRTGPMNTEAFF
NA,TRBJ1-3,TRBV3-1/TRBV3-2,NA,TGTGCCAGCAGCCAAGCCGTACAGGGTACCCGAAACACCATATATTTT,CASSQAVQGTRNTIYF
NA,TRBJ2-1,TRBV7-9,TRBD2,TGTGCCTCAGGGAGCGGGAGAACCGTTTGGGAGCAGTTCTTC,CASGSGRTVWEQFF
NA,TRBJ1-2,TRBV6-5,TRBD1,TGTGCCAGCAGTTACTTTAGGGGACAGGGAGAGATTGGCTACACCTTC,CASSYFRGQGEIGYTF
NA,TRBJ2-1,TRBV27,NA,TGTGCCAGCATTCAATCAGGAACCTCCTACAATGAGCAGTTCTTC,CASIQSGTSYNEQFF
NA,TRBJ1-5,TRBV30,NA,TGTGCCTGGAGTTTCGGGTCCGGGGTCGATCAGCCCCAGCATTTT,CAWSFGSGVDQPQHF
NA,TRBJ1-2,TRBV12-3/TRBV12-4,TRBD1,TGTGCCAGCAGTTCGACAGGGATCTATGGCTACACCTTC,CASSSTGIYGYTF
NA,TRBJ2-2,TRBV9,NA,TGTGCCAGCAGCGTAGACCCCGCGGGACAGAGGAACACCGGGGAGCTGTTTTTT,CASSVDPAGQRNTGELFF
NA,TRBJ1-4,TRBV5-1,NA,TGCGCCAGCTGCAGGGAGGGGGATGAAAAACTGTTTTTT,CASCREGDEKLFF
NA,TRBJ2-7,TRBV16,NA,TGTGCCAGCAGCCAATCGTCGGGTCGGTGGATGGAGCAGTACTTC,CASSQSSGRWMEQYF